The 3 T cell receptor beta chains presented below share a single source sample, sequenced in a study of early T cells in non-severe SARS-CoV-2 infection (dated by TCRdb to the early 2020s). Receptor libraries were prepared by 5' RACE. Data came from a NextSeq 500. TCRdb itself trimmed the public reads at Q25 with fastp, ran MiXCR and retained productive beta chains. Every entry covers one CDR3 protein and lists the most common genes and DNA from its rows. The sample data list approximately 58,000 distinct CDR3 sequences, and 6% to 7% of these were observed just once. Less than 5% of the sample belongs to the ten largest clones. Sequences were obtained from whole blood. These receptors were obtained from an adult who was a healthcare worker with PCR-confirmed SARS-CoV-2 infection or an uninfected control (not recorded which).

In its sample, this clonotype was seen many times. This chain connects TRBV6-1 to TRBJ1-5; TRBD1 matches at 8 bases. From germline, CDR1 is MNHNS and CDR2 SASEGT. Trimming removed 6 bases from V and 4 bases from J; junction bases left unmatched: 8. CDR3 length equals 15 residues. The CDR3 loop reads CASRRDRQGNQPQHF. CDR3 nucleotide sequence: TGTGCCAGCAGAAGGGACAGGCAGGGTAATCAGCCCCAGCATTTT.

The chain links TRBV11-2 to TRBJ2-1, with D tentatively TRBD1 (6 bases). CDR3 length: 17 residues. Germline CDR1 and CDR2: SGHAT and FQNNGV. V gave up 7 bases and J gave up 5 bases, with 24 bases separating them. CDR3 residues: CASTGITGNPIDNEQFF. The CDR3 DNA reads as TGTGCCAGCACCGGAATAACAGGGAACCCTATTGACAATGAGCAGTTCTTC.

This clonotype was detected only a few times. The rearrangement links TRBV6-2 or TRBV6-3 to TRBJ2-3; tentative D call: TRBD1 (6 bases). The V and J ends lost 2 bases and 2 bases respectively, with 8 bases between them. The CDR3 runs 14 residues. The germline V gene has CDR1 MNHEY and CDR2 SVGEGT. The CDR3: CASSYRDITDTQYF. The CDR3 region has the DNA TGTGCCAGCAGTTACCGGGACATCACAGATACGCAGTATTTT.